The subject of this entry is one T cell receptor (beta chain). The sample contains more than one DNA sequence encoding this CDR3. The data stem from a study of blood T cell repertoires in COVID-19. Study at large: PBMCs, B-cell-depleted T cells, or T cells were the source of the cDNA or gDNA that made up the material.

This CDR3 is 15 amino acids long. CDR1 MGHRA and CDR2 YSYEKL come from the germline V gene. The trim removed 0 bases at V and 2 bases at J, leaving 3 bases unmatched. The participants were between roughly 18 and 90 years old and came from 24 US areas. Per the authors' pipeline: By means of reference gene primer amplification, nucleated cell counts were estimated. The protocol was immunoSEQ multiplex PCR, while the TCRdb copy is restricted to in-frame clones and leaves out a portion. V and J calls and clone size come straight from that table; D and trimming were deduced from the DNA. The data show around 430,000 clones, 87% seen once.

The sample was PBMCs or T cells enriched from blood (not recorded which). The sequence was obtained from a woman aged 45-60 years who had recovered from COVID-19. V is TRBV4-1 and J is TRBJ1-2; 7 bases map to TRBD1. The CDR3 loop reads CASSQDRGQNYGYTF. The CDR3 bases are TGCGCCAGCAGCCAAGATAGGGGACAGAACTATGGCTACACCTTC.